This entry lists 12 T cell receptor beta chains sequenced from one sample in a study of cytomegalovirus exposure and HLA in healthy donors. Using immunoSEQ multiplex PCR, the repertoire was profiled, and TCRdb retains in-frame clones only, with some absent. The sample records 120,000 or so clones, about 88% being singletons. The sample was PBMCs. These receptors all stem from a man aged 30 to 39 in good health and CMV-seronegative.

The genes are TRBV7-2 and TRBJ2-4; 14 bases are a match to TRBD2. There are 16 residues in the CDR3. Per the germline V gene, CDR1 is SGHTA and CDR2 is FQGNSA. The V and J ends lost 1 base and 6 bases, in that order; junction bases with no gene match: 2. The CDR3, as DNA: TGTGCCAGCAGCTTAGGACTAGCGGGAGGGGGAAACATTCAGTACTTC. It encodes CASSLGLAGGGNIQYF.

The J gene is TRBJ1-2, the V gene TRBV30; D gene uncertain. V was trimmed by 5 bases and J by 0 bases, leaving 4 bases between them. The CDR3 is 11 amino acids. Germline V gene sequence: CDR1 GTSNPN, CDR2 SVGIG (reference sequence). CDR3 sequence reads: CAWDTNYGYTF. In DNA form, the CDR3 reads TGTGCCTGGGACACTAACTATGGCTACACCTTC.

V and J are TRBV30 and TRBJ1-1; TRBD1 might be the D (6 bases). V lost 0 bases, J lost 0 bases, and 8 bases lay in between. This CDR3 region has 14 residues. Per the germline V gene, CDR1 is GTSNPN and CDR2 is SVGIG (reference sequence). The CDR3 is CAWSVGQVNTEAFF. The CDR3 bases are TGTGCCTGGAGTGTGGGACAAGTGAACACTGAAGCTTTCTTT.

The chain joins TRBV7-3 to TRBJ2-1; a possible D gene is TRBD2 (7 bases). Germline loops: CDR1 SGHTA, CDR2 FQGTGA. The CDR3 runs 15 residues. V was shortened by 3 bases and J by 3 bases, with 12 bases between the two germline ends. The CDR3 loop is CASSLGGGYYNEQFF. The CDR3 coding sequence is TGTGCCAGCAGCTTGGGAGGGGGATACTACAATGAGCAGTTCTTC.

This chain's CDR3 is CASSLDSRGSGYTF. CDR3 DNA sequence: TGTGCCAGCAGCTTAGATTCCAGGGGCTCTGGCTACACCTTC. This chain links TRBV11-2 with TRBJ1-2, with D perhaps TRBD1 (6 bases). The length of the CDR3 is 14 residues. Trimming removed 0 bases at V and 7 bases at J, with 12 bases between. In germline, CDR1 is SGHAT, CDR2 FQNNGV.

The chain employs TRBV7-9 and TRBJ1-2; no definite D call. The CDR3 consists of 16 residues. The ends were cut back, 0 bases at V and 5 bases at J, with 16 bases in the middle. CDR1 and CDR2 (germline): SEHNR, FQNEAQ (reference sequence). The CDR3 DNA is TGTGCCAGCAGCTTAGCGCTTATGGAGGTCTTATATGGCTACACCTTC. Translating gives CASSLALMEVLYGYTF. Filled out from reference TRBV7-9 and TRBJ1-2, the complete variable domain reads DTGVSQNPRHKITKRGQNVTFRCDPISEHNRLYWYRQTLGQGPEFLTYFQNEAQLEKSRLLSDRFSAERPKGSFSTLEIQRTEQGDSAMYLCASSLALMEVLYGYTFGSGTRLTVV.

The chain joins TRBV5-4 to TRBJ2-5, with unresolved D. Deletions cut 5 bases from V and 0 bases from J, with 5 bases between. CDR1 is SGHNT and CDR2 is YYREEE in the germline V gene (reference sequence). The CDR3 runs 12 residues. The CDR3 reads CASSSYQETQYF. CDR3 sequence (DNA): TGTGCCAGCAGTTCGTACCAAGAGACCCAGTACTTC.

The chain joins TRBV30 to TRBJ2-6; D may be TRBD1 (6 bases). V was cut by 3 bases and J by 3 bases, with 12 bases left in between. The V gene's germline CDR1 is GTSNPN and CDR2 SVGIG (reference sequence). The CDR3 has 15 residues. The CDR3: CAWSDTGFGANVLTF. The CDR3 nucleotides read TGTGCCTGGAGCGATACAGGGTTTGGGGCCAACGTCCTGACTTTC.

The chain links TRBV27 to TRBJ1-2; TRBD1 aligns across 7 bases. Per germline, CDR1 MNHEY and CDR2 SMNVEV (reference sequence). With V trimmed by 5 bases and J by 2 bases, 5 bases remained unmatched. This CDR3 has 14 residues. CDR3: CASSRTGLNYGYTF. CDR3 bases: TGTGCCAGCAGTAGGACAGGCCTAAACTATGGCTACACCTTC.

V is TRBV7-8 and J is TRBJ2-5; the match to TRBD2 covers 8 bases. The germline V gene has CDR1 SGHVS and CDR2 FQNEAQ. The CDR3 extends over 17 amino acids. V was clipped by 2 bases and J by 0 bases; unmatched bases: 8. The CDR3 reads CASSLLGAGEYQETQYF. The CDR3 bases are TGTGCCAGCAGCTTATTAGGAGCGGGAGAGTACCAAGAGACCCAGTACTTC.

The chain combines TRBV27 with TRBJ2-1; TRBD1 matches 9 bases. J was trimmed by 6 bases and V by 7 bases; bases with no gene match: 13. CDR3 size: 16 residues. The germline V gene has CDR1 MNHEY and CDR2 SMNVEV (reference sequence). The CDR3 reads CASTYPPGQGGNEQFF. CDR3 in DNA: TGTGCCAGCACTTATCCCCCGGGACAGGGCGGCAATGAGCAGTTCTTC.

The chain couples TRBV27 to TRBJ2-7; D uncertain. V gave up 4 bases and J gave up 0 bases, with 10 bases separating them. The CDR3 length is 14 residues. Germline CDR1 reads MNHEY; CDR2 reads SMNVEV (reference sequence). The CDR3 here is CASSSQAYSYEQYF. CDR3 nucleotide sequence: TGTGCCAGCAGTTCGCAGGCGTACTCCTACGAGCAGTACTTC.